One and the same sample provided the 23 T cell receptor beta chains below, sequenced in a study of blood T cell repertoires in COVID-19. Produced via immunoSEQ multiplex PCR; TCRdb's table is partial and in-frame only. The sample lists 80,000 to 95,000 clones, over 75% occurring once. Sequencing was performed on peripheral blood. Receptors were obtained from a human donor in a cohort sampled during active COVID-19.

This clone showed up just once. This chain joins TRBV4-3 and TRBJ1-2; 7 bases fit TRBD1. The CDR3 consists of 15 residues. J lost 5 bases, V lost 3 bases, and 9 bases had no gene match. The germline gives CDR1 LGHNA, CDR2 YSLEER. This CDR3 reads CASSQEGGAGYGYTF. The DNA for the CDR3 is TGCGCCAGCAGCCAGGAAGGGGGCGCGGGTTATGGCTACACCTTC.

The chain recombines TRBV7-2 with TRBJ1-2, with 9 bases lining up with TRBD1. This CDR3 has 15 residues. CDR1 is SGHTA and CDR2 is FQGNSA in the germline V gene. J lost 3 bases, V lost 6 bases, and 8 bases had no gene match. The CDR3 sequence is CASSYTRDRDYGYTF. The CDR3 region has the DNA TGTGCCAGCAGTTATACCCGGGACAGGGACTATGGCTACACCTTC.

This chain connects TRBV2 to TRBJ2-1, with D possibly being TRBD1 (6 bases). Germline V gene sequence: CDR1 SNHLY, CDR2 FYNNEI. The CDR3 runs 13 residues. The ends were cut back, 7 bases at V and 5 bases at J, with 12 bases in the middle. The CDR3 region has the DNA TGTGCCAGCAAGAAAGGGGGTAACAATGAGCAGTTCTTC. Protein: CASKKGGNNEQFF.

CDR3 coding DNA: TGCAGCGTTCCCCCGGGACTCGAGTACCACAATGAGCAGTTCTTC. It is translated as CSVPPGLEYHNEQFF. This chain joins TRBV29-1 and TRBJ2-1; tentatively, D is TRBD2 (6 bases). Trimming removed 5 bases from V and 5 bases from J, with 19 bases in between. The CDR3 has 15 residues. The V gene's germline CDR1 is SQVTM and CDR2 ANQGSEA.

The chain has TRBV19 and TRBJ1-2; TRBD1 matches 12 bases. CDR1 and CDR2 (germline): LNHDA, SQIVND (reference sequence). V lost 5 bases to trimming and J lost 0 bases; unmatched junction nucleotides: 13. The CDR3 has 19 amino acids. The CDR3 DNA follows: TGTGCCAGTAGTCCCTACCCGGGACAGGGGGCCCTAACTAACTATGGCTACACCTTC. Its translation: CASSPYPGQGALTNYGYTF.

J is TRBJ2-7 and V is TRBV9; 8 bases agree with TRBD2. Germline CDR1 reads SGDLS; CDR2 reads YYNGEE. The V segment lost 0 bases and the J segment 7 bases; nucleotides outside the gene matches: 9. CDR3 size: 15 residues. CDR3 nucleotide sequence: TGTGCCAGCAGCGTAGGGATTAGCGGGGAGGAAGAGCAGTACTTC. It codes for CASSVGISGEEEQYF. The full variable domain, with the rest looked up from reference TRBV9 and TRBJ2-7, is DSGVTQTPKHLITATGQRVTLRCSPRSGDLSVYWYQQSLDQGLQFLIQYYNGEERAKGNILERFSAQQFPDLHSELNLSSLELGDSALYFCASSVGISGEEEQYFGPGTRLTVT.

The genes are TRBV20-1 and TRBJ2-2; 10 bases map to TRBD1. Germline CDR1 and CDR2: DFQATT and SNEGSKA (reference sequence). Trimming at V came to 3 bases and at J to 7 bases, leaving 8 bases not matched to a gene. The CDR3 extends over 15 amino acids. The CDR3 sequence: CSASIGQGGIGELFF. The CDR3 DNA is TGCAGTGCTAGTATCGGACAGGGGGGTATCGGGGAGCTGTTTTTT.

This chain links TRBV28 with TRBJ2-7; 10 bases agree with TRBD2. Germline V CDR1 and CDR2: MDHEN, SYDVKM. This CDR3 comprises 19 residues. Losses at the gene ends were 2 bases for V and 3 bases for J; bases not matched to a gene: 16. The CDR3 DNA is TGTGCCAGCAGTTTAACCCGGGACAGCGGACTAGCGGAACTCTACGAGCAGTACTTC. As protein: CASSLTRDSGLAELYEQYF. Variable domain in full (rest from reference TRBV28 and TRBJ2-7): DVKVTQSSRYLVKRTGEKVFLECVQDMDHENMFWYRQDPGLGLRLIYFSYDVKMKEKGDIPEGYSVSREKKERFSLILESASTNQTSMYLCASSLTRDSGLAELYEQYFGPGTRLTVT.

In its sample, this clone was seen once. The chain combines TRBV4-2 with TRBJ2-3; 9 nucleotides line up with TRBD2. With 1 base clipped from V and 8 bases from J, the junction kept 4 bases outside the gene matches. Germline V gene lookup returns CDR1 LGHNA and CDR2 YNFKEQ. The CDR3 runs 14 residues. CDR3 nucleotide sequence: TGTGCCAGCAGCCAAGTCCTAGCGGGAAGTACGCAGTATTTT. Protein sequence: CASSQVLAGSTQYF.

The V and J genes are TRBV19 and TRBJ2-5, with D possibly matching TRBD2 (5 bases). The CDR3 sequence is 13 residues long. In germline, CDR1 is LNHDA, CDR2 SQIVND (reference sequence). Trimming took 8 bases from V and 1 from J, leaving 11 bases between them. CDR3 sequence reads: CASGQAVQETQYF. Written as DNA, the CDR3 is TGTGCCAGTGGGCAAGCGGTCCAAGAGACCCAGTACTTC.

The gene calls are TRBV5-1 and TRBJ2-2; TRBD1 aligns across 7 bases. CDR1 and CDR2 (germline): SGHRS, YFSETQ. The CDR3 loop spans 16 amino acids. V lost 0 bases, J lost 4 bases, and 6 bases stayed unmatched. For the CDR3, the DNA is TGCGCCAGCAGCTTGGAAGGACAGGTTTTCACCGGGGAGCTGTTTTTT. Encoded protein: CASSLEGQVFTGELFF.

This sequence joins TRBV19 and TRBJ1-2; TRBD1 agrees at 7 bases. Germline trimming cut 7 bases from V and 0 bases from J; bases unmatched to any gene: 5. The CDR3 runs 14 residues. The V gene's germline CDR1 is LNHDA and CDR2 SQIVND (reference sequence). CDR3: CASKDRDANYGYTF. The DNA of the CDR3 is TGTGCCAGTAAAGACAGGGACGCTAACTATGGCTACACCTTC.

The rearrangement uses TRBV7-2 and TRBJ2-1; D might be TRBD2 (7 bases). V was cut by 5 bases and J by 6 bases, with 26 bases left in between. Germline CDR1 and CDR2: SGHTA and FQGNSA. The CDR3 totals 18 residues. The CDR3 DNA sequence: TGTGCCAGCAGCCCAAGAGGCAGGGGAGGACTAGGGGCCAATGAGCAGTTCTTC. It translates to CASSPRGRGGLGANEQFF. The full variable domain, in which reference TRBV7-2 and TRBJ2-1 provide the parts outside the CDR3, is GAGVSQSPSNKVTEKGKDVELRCDPISGHTALYWYRQSLGQGLEFLIYFQGNSAPDKSGLPSDRFSAERTGGSVSTLTIQRTQQEDSAVYLCASSPRGRGGLGANEQFFGPGTRLTVL.

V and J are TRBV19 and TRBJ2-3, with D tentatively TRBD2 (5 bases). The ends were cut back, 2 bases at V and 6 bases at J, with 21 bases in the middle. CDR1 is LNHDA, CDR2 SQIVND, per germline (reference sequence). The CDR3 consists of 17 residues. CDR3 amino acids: CASSISRHREISDTQYF. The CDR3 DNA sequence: TGTGCCAGTAGTATATCTCGTCACCGGGAAATTTCGGATACGCAGTATTTT. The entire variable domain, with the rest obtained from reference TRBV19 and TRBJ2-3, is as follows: DGGITQSPKYLFRKEGQNVTLSCEQNLNHDAMYWYRQDPGQGLRLIYYSQIVNDFQKGDIAEGYSVSREKKESFPLTVTSAQKNPTAFYLCASSISRHREISDTQYFGPGTRLTVL.

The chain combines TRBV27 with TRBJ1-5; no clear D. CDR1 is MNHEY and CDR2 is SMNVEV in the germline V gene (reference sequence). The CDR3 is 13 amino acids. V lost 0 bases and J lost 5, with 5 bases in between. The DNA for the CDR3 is TGTGCCAGCAGTTTATCGTCAGATCAGCCCCAGCATTTT. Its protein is CASSLSSDQPQHF.

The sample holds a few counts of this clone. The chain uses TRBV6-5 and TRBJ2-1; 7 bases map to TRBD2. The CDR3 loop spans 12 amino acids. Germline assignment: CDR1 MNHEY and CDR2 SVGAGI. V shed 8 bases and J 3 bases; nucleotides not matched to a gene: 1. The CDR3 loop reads CASRDYYNEQFF. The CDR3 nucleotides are TGTGCCAGCCGGGACTACTACAATGAGCAGTTCTTC.

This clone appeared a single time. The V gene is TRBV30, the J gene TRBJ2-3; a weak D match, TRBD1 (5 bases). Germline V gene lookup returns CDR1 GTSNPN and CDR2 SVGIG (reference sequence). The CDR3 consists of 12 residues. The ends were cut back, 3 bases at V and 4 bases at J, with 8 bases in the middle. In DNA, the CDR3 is TGTGCCTGGAGATGGGGCCCAGATACGCAGTATTTT. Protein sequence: CAWRWGPDTQYF.

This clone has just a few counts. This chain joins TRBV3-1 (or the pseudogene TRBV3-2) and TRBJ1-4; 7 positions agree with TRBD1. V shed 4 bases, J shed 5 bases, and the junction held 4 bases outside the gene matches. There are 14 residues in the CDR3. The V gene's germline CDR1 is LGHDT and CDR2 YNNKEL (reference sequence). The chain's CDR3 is CASSLGTANEKLFF. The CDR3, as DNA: TGTGCCAGCAGCCTCGGGACAGCAAATGAAAAACTGTTTTTT.

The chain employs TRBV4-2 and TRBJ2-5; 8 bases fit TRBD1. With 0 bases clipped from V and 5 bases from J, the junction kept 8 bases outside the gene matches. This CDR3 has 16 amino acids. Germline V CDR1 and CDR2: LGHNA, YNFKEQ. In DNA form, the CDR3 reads TGTGCCAGCAGCCAAGAGTGGAGCAGGGGGCCGGAGACCCAGTACTTC. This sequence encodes CASSQEWSRGPETQYF.

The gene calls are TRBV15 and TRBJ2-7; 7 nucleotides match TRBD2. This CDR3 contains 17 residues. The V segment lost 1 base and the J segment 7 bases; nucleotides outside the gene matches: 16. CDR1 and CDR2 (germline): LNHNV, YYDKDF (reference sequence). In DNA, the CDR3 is TGTGCCACCAGCAGAGCCGTTGGGAGGGGAGGGCTTGGGGAGCAGTACTTC. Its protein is CATSRAVGRGGLGEQYF.

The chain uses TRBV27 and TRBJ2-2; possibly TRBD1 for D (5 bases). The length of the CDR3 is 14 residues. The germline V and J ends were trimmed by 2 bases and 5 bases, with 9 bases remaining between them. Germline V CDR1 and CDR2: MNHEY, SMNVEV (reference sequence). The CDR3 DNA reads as TGTGCCAGCAGTTTACGACAGTTTACCGGGGAGCTGTTTTTT. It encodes CASSLRQFTGELFF.

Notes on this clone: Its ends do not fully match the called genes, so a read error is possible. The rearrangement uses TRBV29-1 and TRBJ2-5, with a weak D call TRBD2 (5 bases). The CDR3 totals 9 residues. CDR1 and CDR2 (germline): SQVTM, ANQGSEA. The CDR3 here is CSVGALGDF. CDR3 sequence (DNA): TGCAGCGTTGGAGCCCTCGGGGACTTC.

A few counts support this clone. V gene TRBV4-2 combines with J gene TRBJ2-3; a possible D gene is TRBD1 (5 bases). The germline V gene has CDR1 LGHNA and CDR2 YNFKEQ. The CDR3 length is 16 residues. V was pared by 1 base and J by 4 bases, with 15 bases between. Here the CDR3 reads CASSQGPSQGADTQYF. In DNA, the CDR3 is TGTGCCAGCAGCCAAGGTCCTTCTCAGGGCGCAGATACGCAGTATTTT.